The 9 T cell receptor beta chains in this list originate from one sample, sequenced in a study of vaccination effects on CD4 cells after COVID-19. Having been cultured for less than 13 days, the cells underwent CD4+ T cell isolation. Sometime from March through December 2020, the person acquired a SARS-CoV-2 infection that PCR confirmed. As their vaccination, participants received two doses of either BNT162b2 or mRNA-1273. Clones were sequenced by immunoSEQ multiplex PCR, and TCRdb holds only the in-frame ones, with some missing. The table includes 35,000 to 45,000 clones, 76% detected once. Their target antigens are unknown. Source: CD4+ T cells from PBMCs cultured without peptide, taken after COVID-19 vaccination. All receptors come from a human donor who had a prior SARS-CoV-2 infection.

The V gene is TRBV6-5, the J gene TRBJ2-1, with D unresolved. CDR3 size: 14 residues. In germline, CDR1 is MNHEY, CDR2 SVGAGI. V lost 7 bases to trimming and J lost 7 bases, with 17 bases between them. CDR3 region: CASTHELTRNEQFF. In DNA, the CDR3 is TGTGCCAGCACCCATGAACTAACCAGGAATGAGCAGTTCTTC.

This clone came up once. The V call is TRBV5-1, the J call TRBJ2-2, with TRBD1 as a possible D gene (6 bases). This CDR3 comprises 16 residues. The V end was cut by 4 bases, the J end by 5 bases, with 18 bases between. Per the germline V gene, CDR1 is SGHRS and CDR2 is YFSETQ. The CDR3 sequence: CASSATGTRVTGELFF. The CDR3 DNA sequence: TGCGCCAGCAGCGCAACCGGGACAAGGGTGACCGGGGAGCTGTTTTTT.

This clone is a singleton in its sample. CDR3 residues: CASSRNEKLFF. For the CDR3, the DNA is TGTGCCAGTAGCAGGAATGAAAAACTGTTTTTT. The rearrangement joins TRBV19 to TRBJ1-4, with D unresolved. The CDR3 covers 11 residues. V lost 6 bases to trimming and J lost 5 bases, with 4 bases between them. The germline V gene encodes CDR1 LNHDA and CDR2 SQIVND (reference sequence).

The rearrangement joins TRBV18 to TRBJ1-1; the D is unclear. Per germline, CDR1 KGHSH and CDR2 LQKENI. The V end lost 5 bases, the J end lost 4 bases, and 11 bases lay between the germline ends. The CDR3 runs to 13 residues. The DNA of the CDR3 is TGTGCCAGCTCAGGGATGCGGGGCACTGAAGCTTTCTTT. Amino acids: CASSGMRGTEAFF.

The V gene is TRBV11-2, the J gene TRBJ1-1; D remains unclear. CDR1 SGHAT and CDR2 FQNNGV come from the germline V gene. V lost 5 bases, J lost 4 bases, and 14 bases lay in between. The CDR3 is made up of 14 amino acids. The CDR3 bases are TGTGCCAGCAGCCGAGCTACGATGGGCACTGAAGCTTTCTTT. It translates to CASSRATMGTEAFF.

The chain combines TRBV5-4 with TRBJ2-2, with D uncertain. The CDR3 runs 14 residues. Trimming left V 1 base short and J 4 bases short, with 8 bases between. CDR1 and CDR2 from the germline V gene are SGHNT and YYREEE (reference sequence). The CDR3 spells CASSLKGSTGELFF. The CDR3 DNA reads TGTGCCAGCAGCTTGAAGGGTTCCACCGGGGAGCTGTTTTTT.

V and J are TRBV3-1 (or the pseudogene TRBV3-2) and TRBJ2-3; 9 positions agree with TRBD1. The ends lost 6 bases at V and 4 bases at J; junction bases unmatched: 11. Germline assignment: CDR1 LGHDT and CDR2 YNNKEL (reference sequence). This CDR3 is built from 16 residues. In nucleotides, the CDR3 is TGTGCCAGCAGTTGGACAGGGGAATCGTCCGCAGATACGCAGTATTTT. Amino acid sequence: CASSWTGESSADTQYF.

This clone appeared a few times. This sequence joins TRBV4-1 and TRBJ2-1; TRBD2 aligns across 7 bases. V was pared by 3 bases and J by 6 bases, with 11 bases of the junction left unmatched. The germline gives CDR1 MGHRA, CDR2 YSYEKL. The CDR3 spans 16 residues. DNA for the CDR3: TGCGCCAGCAGCCATGGACTAGGCGGCACCCTCAATGAGCAGTTCTTC. Its translation: CASSHGLGGTLNEQFF.

This clone was counted between two and nine times. This chain uses TRBV5-4 with TRBJ2-2, with 15 bases lining up with TRBD2. This CDR3 has 17 amino acids. The trim removed 4 bases at V and 7 bases at J, leaving 8 bases unmatched. Per the germline V gene, CDR1 is SGHNT and CDR2 is YYREEE (reference sequence). CDR3 loop: CASSAGLAGGGVGELFF. The CDR3 bases are TGTGCCAGCAGCGCCGGACTAGCGGGAGGGGGTGTCGGGGAGCTGTTTTTT.